One sample yielded the 30 T cell receptor beta chains listed below, sequenced in a study of blood T cell repertoires in COVID-19 (dated by TCRdb to the early 2020s). The library was generated by the immunoSEQ multiplex PCR assay. Sourced from immuneACCESS, this table was stored by TCRdb with only in-frame sequences that have V and J called. A share of the clones is absent; for the studies checked, an unresolved V gene accounts for under half, and the remainder has no known explanation. This sample gives roughly 100,000 clones in total; 70% to 80% of them show up just once. The top ten clones comprise more than 5% of the sample. Sequencing was done on a sample of peripheral blood. These receptor sequences come from a man older than 75 with COVID-19, enrolled during active disease.

This clone was picked up one time. The chain combines TRBV10-3 with TRBJ1-2; D unclear. V dropped 1 base and J dropped 4 bases, with 10 bases sitting between them. Germline values: CDR1 ENHRY, CDR2 SYGVKD. The CDR3 runs to 14 residues. CDR3 in amino acids: CAISEFQAVYGYTF. The DNA for the CDR3 is TGTGCCATCAGTGAGTTTCAGGCAGTCTATGGCTACACCTTC.

The V call is TRBV13, the J call TRBJ1-2; possible D gene TRBD1, 6 bases. CDR1 is PRHDT and CDR2 is FYEKMQ in the germline V gene (reference sequence). The V end lost 0 bases, the J end lost 7 bases, and 12 bases lay between the germline ends. The length of the CDR3 is 14 residues. In DNA, the CDR3 is TGTGCCAGCAGCTTAGGGCAGGGGTTGGGTGGCTACACCTTC. As protein: CASSLGQGLGGYTF.

This chain joins TRBV4-1 and TRBJ2-5; 11 bases fit TRBD2. Germline V gene data show CDR1 as MGHRA and CDR2 as YSYEKL. The trim removed 4 bases at V and 6 bases at J, leaving 7 bases unmatched. This CDR3 has 15 residues. The CDR3 nucleotides are TGCGCCAGCAGCCCCCGGACTAGCGGGCGAAAGACCCAGTACTTC. Protein sequence: CASSPRTSGRKTQYF.

V and J are TRBV7-2 and TRBJ2-7; TRBD2 aligns across 9 bases. Trimming cost V 3 bases and J 1 base; bases outside gene matches: 13. Germline CDR1 is SGHTA and CDR2 is FQGNSA. The length of the CDR3 is 18 residues. CDR3: CASSLHPTTSGDSYEQYF. CDR3 coding DNA: TGTGCCAGCAGCTTGCATCCTACGACTAGCGGAGATTCCTACGAGCAGTACTTC.

This clone was detected only once. This CDR3 is CARAVATGSSTDTQYF. The CDR3 DNA reads TGTGCCAGAGCCGTAGCGACAGGCTCTAGCACAGATACGCAGTATTTT. The rearrangement links TRBV2 to TRBJ2-3; perhaps TRBD1 as D (6 bases). The CDR3 covers 16 residues. The germline CDR1 and CDR2 sequences are SNHLY and FYNNEI. Trimming left V 9 bases short and J 0 bases short, with 19 bases between.

The rearrangement uses TRBV30 and TRBJ2-1; TRBD1 matches 7 bases. V lost 5 bases, J lost 9 bases, and 13 bases stayed unmatched. Germline assignment: CDR1 GTSNPN and CDR2 SVGIG (reference sequence). The CDR3 has 14 amino acids. For the CDR3, the DNA is TGTGCCTGGCGACGGAAGGGGACAGTCAGTGAGCAGTTCTTC. It encodes CAWRRKGTVSEQFF.

The rearrangement links TRBV6-1 to TRBJ1-5, with 8 bases aligning to TRBD1. Trimming took 3 bases from V and 6 from J; bases not matched to a gene: 1. This CDR3 comprises 13 residues. Germline values: CDR1 MNHNS, CDR2 SASEGT. CDR3 amino acids: CASSDRGLQPQHF. CDR3 DNA: TGTGCCAGCAGTGACAGGGGGCTTCAGCCCCAGCATTTT.

V gene TRBV15 combines with J gene TRBJ2-7; TRBD1 matches at 9 bases. The junction had 4 bases not matched to a gene; V was cut back by 1 base and J by 3 bases. CDR1 is LNHNV, CDR2 YYDKDF, per germline (reference sequence). The CDR3 loop spans 15 amino acids. CDR3 DNA: TGTGCCACCAGCAGAGGGGGACAGGGAATCTACGAGCAGTACTTC. Residues: CATSRGGQGIYEQYF.

The V and J genes are TRBV27 and TRBJ1-1, with 8 bases identical to TRBD1. CDR1 and CDR2 from the germline V gene are MNHEY and SMNVEV (reference sequence). The CDR3 spans 17 residues. V gave up 7 bases and J gave up 2 bases; unmatched junction bases: 15. The CDR3 spells CASTPSGTGFPNTEAFF. CDR3 DNA sequence: TGTGCCAGCACCCCATCCGGGACAGGCTTTCCTAACACTGAAGCTTTCTTT.

The rearrangement uses TRBV11-2 and TRBJ2-2; tentative D call: TRBD2 (5 bases). Germline-derived CDR1 and CDR2 are SGHAT and FQNNGV. The V end lost 5 bases, the J end lost 5 bases, and 18 bases lay between the germline ends. This CDR3 contains 16 residues. The CDR3 DNA is TGTGCCAGCAGCCCCCCCCTGGCTACTAGAACCGGGGAGCTGTTTTTT. Protein: CASSPPLATRTGELFF.

This clone was recorded a few times. This rearrangement joins TRBV6-5 to TRBJ1-4, with D perhaps matching TRBD1 (6 bases). Germline V gene data show CDR1 as MNHEY and CDR2 as SVGAGI. The CDR3 has 15 residues. Trimming removed 11 bases from V and 6 bases from J, with 22 bases in between. CDR3 loop: CASHFSDRTDEKLFF. Written as DNA, the CDR3 is TGTGCCTCACACTTCAGTGACAGGACCGATGAAAAACTGTTTTTT.

This clone was detected only a few times. J is TRBJ2-5 and V is TRBV6-5; 9 bases match TRBD2. The length of the CDR3 is 15 residues. Germline lookup yields CDR1 MNHEY and CDR2 SVGAGI. V lost 6 bases, J lost 4 bases, and 9 bases stayed unmatched. CDR3 sequence (DNA): TGTGCCAGCAGGGTTGGCGGGAGGGTTGGAGAGACCCAGTACTTC. Translation gives CASRVGGRVGETQYF.

V gene TRBV7-9 combines with J gene TRBJ1-1, with D tentatively TRBD1 (6 bases). V gave up 1 base and J gave up 4 bases, with 10 bases separating them. The CDR3 has 14 amino acids. Germline CDR1 is SEHNR and CDR2 is FQNEAQ (reference sequence). In DNA form, the CDR3 reads TGTGCCAGCAGCTTAGAGTCAGGGGCCACTGAAGCTTTCTTT. It encodes CASSLESGATEAFF. The variable domain in full, with the rest retrieved from reference TRBV7-9 and TRBJ1-1, is DTGVSQNPRHKITKRGQNVTFRCDPISEHNRLYWYRQTLGQGPEFLTYFQNEAQLEKSRLLSDRFSAERPKGSFSTLEIQRTEQGDSAMYLCASSLESGATEAFFGQGTRLTVV.

This chain connects TRBV20-1 to TRBJ2-5, with D perhaps matching TRBD2 (5 bases). The CDR3 spans 11 residues. Trimming pared 6 bases from V and 5 bases from J, leaving 10 bases between. Germline lookup yields CDR1 DFQATT and CDR2 SNEGSKA (reference sequence). CDR3 loop: CSARERETQYF. DNA for the CDR3: TGCAGTGCCCGTGAGCGGGAGACCCAGTACTTC.

The rearrangement uses TRBV9 and TRBJ2-2; possible D gene TRBD2, 6 bases. Germline-derived CDR1 and CDR2 are SGDLS and YYNGEE. The CDR3 runs 15 residues. Trimming took off 4 bases at V and 7 bases at J, with 17 bases between the two ends. The CDR3 region has the DNA TGTGCCAGCAGCTCCGGGGGAATAGCGGACGGGGAGCTGTTTTTT. Protein product: CASSSGGIADGELFF.

This rearrangement joins TRBV5-6 to TRBJ2-7, with 8 bases lining up with TRBD2. CDR3 length: 14 residues. V gave up 4 bases and J gave up 4 bases; unmatched junction bases: 7. Germline CDR1 and CDR2: SGHDT and YYEEEE. CDR3 sequence (DNA): TGTGCCAGCAGCCCATCGGGACTAGGTTACGAGCAGTACTTC. Translating it yields CASSPSGLGYEQYF.

The CDR3 here is CASSQTGVNEQYF. In DNA, the CDR3 is TGTGCCAGCAGCCAGACAGGCGTCAACGAGCAGTACTTC. The V and J genes are TRBV3-1 (or the pseudogene TRBV3-2) and TRBJ2-7; D might be TRBD1 (6 bases). Trimming pared 3 bases from V and 5 bases from J, leaving 11 bases between. Per the germline V gene, CDR1 is LGHDT and CDR2 is YNNKEL (reference sequence). This CDR3 contains 13 residues.

This clone occurred once. This rearrangement joins TRBV4-3 to TRBJ2-1, with 10 bases aligning to TRBD2. CDR3 length: 15 amino acids. Germline CDR1 reads LGHNA; CDR2 reads YSLEER. With V trimmed by 2 bases and J by 4 bases, 2 bases remained unmatched. As DNA, the CDR3 is TGCGCCAGCAGCCAAACTAGCGGGACTTACAATGAGCAGTTCTTC. Translation: CASSQTSGTYNEQFF.

The chain recombines TRBV27 with TRBJ2-5, with 13 bases matching TRBD2. The CDR3 totals 16 residues. The junction had 12 bases not matched to a gene; V was cut back by 5 bases and J by 9 bases. CDR1 is MNHEY, CDR2 SMNVEV, per germline (reference sequence). CDR3 residues: CASSPAGTSGAVSQYF. The CDR3 nucleotides are TGTGCCAGCAGTCCGGCCGGGACTAGCGGGGCCGTTTCCCAGTACTTC.

This clone was picked up one time. The rearrangement joins TRBV28 to TRBJ1-1; D is ambiguous. V lost 1 base to trimming and J lost 4 bases, with 13 bases between them. The CDR3 has 15 amino acids. From germline, CDR1 is MDHEN and CDR2 SYDVKM. CDR3: CASSLFTGIATEAFF. The CDR3 DNA reads TGTGCCAGCAGTTTATTTACGGGAATTGCCACTGAAGCTTTCTTT. The variable domain in full, with the rest retrieved from reference TRBV28 and TRBJ1-1, is DVKVTQSSRYLVKRTGEKVFLECVQDMDHENMFWYRQDPGLGLRLIYFSYDVKMKEKGDIPEGYSVSREKKERFSLILESASTNQTSMYLCASSLFTGIATEAFFGQGTRLTVV.

The rearrangement uses TRBV29-1 and TRBJ2-1, with TRBD2 matching over 11 bases. The ends lost 4 bases at V and 6 bases at J; junction bases unmatched: 8. Per germline, CDR1 SQVTM and CDR2 ANQGSEA. This CDR3 is built from 15 residues. In DNA, the CDR3 is TGCAGCGTTGCCTCCCTAGCGGGAGGTGGCAATGAGCAGTTCTTC. It encodes CSVASLAGGGNEQFF.

This clone has a handful of counts. The V and J genes are TRBV7-9 and TRBJ1-4, with no clear D. Germline-derived CDR1 and CDR2 are SEHNR and FQNEAQ (reference sequence). Trimming took 4 bases from V and 5 from J, leaving 11 bases between them. CDR3 length equals 14 residues. Written as DNA, the CDR3 is TGTGCCAGCAGCTCCTCCGGAGGGAATGAAAAACTGTTTTTT. Its translation: CASSSSGGNEKLFF.

J is TRBJ2-2 and V is TRBV27; tentative D call: TRBD1 (6 bases). The CDR3 extends over 15 amino acids. The germline V and J ends were trimmed by 6 bases and 4 bases, with 15 bases remaining between them. Germline V gene lookup returns CDR1 MNHEY and CDR2 SMNVEV (reference sequence). This chain's CDR3 is CASSPYGTTTGELFF. The CDR3 DNA sequence: TGTGCCAGCAGCCCTTACGGGACAACCACCGGGGAGCTGTTTTTT.

The chain uses TRBV4-1 and TRBJ2-5; a possible D gene is TRBD1 (6 bases). CDR1 is MGHRA and CDR2 is YSYEKL in the germline V gene. This CDR3 comprises 14 residues. The V end lost 0 bases, the J end lost 9 bases, and 14 bases lay between the germline ends. The CDR3: CASSQEDQGRAQYF. The CDR3, as DNA: TGCGCCAGCAGCCAAGAGGATCAGGGGAGAGCCCAGTACTTC.

In nucleotides, the CDR3 is TGTGCCAGCAGCCAAGAATTCGGGAGGGGAGAGACCCAGTACTTC. This sequence encodes CASSQEFGRGETQYF. V usage is TRBV4-2 and J usage is TRBJ2-5, with TRBD2 matching 8 bases. The length of the CDR3 is 15 residues. CDR1 and CDR2 from the germline V gene are LGHNA and YNFKEQ. The V gene end was trimmed by 0 bases and the J gene end by 4 bases; junction bases not matched to a gene: 4.

The chain is built from TRBV18 and TRBJ1-6, with D possibly matching TRBD1 (5 bases). The length of the CDR3 is 14 residues. V was pared by 2 bases and J by 10 bases, with 12 bases between. Germline V gives CDR1 KGHSH, CDR2 LQKENI. CDR3 nucleotides: TGTGCCAGCTCACCATCGGGGGACGACTCACCCCTCCACTTT. Its protein is CASSPSGDDSPLHF.

The J gene is TRBJ2-2, the V gene TRBV27; TRBD1 aligns across 10 bases. This CDR3 spans 17 amino acids. J gave up 4 bases and V 6 bases, and 11 bases lay outside the gene matches. Germline CDR1 MNHEY, CDR2 SMNVEV (reference sequence). CDR3 amino acids: CASSSTGGALGTGELFF. The CDR3 nucleotides are TGTGCCAGCAGCTCGACAGGGGGCGCCTTGGGCACCGGGGAGCTGTTTTTT.

This sequence joins TRBV25-1 and TRBJ1-2, with 7 bases that match TRBD1. J lost 4 bases, V lost 2 bases, and 10 bases had no gene match. The CDR3 spans 16 residues. Per the germline V gene, CDR1 is MGHDK and CDR2 is SYGVNS. The CDR3 DNA reads TGTGCCAGCAGTGAACTACAGGGGAAGGGGGGCTATGGCTACACCTTC. This encodes CASSELQGKGGYGYTF.

The sample holds one count of this clone. This rearrangement joins TRBV11-2 to TRBJ2-7; D uncertain. V was pared by 4 bases and J by 4 bases, with 5 bases between. The germline V gene has CDR1 SGHAT and CDR2 FQNNGV. CDR3 length: 11 amino acids. The CDR3 spells CASSYYYEQYF. In nucleotides, the CDR3 is TGTGCCAGCAGCTACTATTACGAGCAGTACTTC. The full variable domain, completed using reference TRBV11-2 and TRBJ2-7, is EAGVAQSPRYKIIEKRQSVAFWCNPISGHATLYWYQQILGQGPKLLIQFQNNGVVDDSQLPKDRFSAERLKGVDSTLKIQPAKLEDSAVYLCASSYYYEQYFGPGTRLTVT.

The CDR3 coding sequence is TGTGCCAGCAGTTTACTTACAGGGGGGGAGGGCTACACCTTC. As protein: CASSLLTGGEGYTF. The chain joins TRBV28 to TRBJ1-2; 8 bases fit TRBD1. The length of the CDR3 is 14 residues. Trimming removed 2 bases from V and 8 bases from J; junction bases left unmatched: 7. The germline V gene encodes CDR1 MDHEN and CDR2 SYDVKM.